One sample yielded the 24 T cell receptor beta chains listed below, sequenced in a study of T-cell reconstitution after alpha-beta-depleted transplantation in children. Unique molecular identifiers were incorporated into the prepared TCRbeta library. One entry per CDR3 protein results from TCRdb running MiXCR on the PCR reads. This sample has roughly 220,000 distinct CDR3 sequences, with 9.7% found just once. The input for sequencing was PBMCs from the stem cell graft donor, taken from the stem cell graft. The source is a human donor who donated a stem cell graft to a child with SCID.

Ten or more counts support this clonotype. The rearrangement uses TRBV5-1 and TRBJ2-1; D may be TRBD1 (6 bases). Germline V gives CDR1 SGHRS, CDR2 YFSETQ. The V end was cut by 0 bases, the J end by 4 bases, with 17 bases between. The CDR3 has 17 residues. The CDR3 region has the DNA TGCGCCAGCAGCTTGGGCTTCCGGGACAAGGATTACAATGAGCAGTTCTTC. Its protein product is CASSLGFRDKDYNEQFF.

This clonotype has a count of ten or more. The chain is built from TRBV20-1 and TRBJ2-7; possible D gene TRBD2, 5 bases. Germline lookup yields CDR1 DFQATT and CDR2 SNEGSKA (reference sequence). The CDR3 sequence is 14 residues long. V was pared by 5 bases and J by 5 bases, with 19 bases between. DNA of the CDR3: TGCAGTGCTCCGAAGGCGACGGGAAGAAACGAGCAGTACTTC. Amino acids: CSAPKATGRNEQYF.

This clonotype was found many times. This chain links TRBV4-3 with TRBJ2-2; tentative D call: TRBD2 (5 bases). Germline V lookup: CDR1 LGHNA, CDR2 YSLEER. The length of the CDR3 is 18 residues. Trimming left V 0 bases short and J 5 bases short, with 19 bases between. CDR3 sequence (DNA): TGCGCCAGCAGCCAAGATCCTTTCGTCAGGCCGGGAACCGGGGAGCTGTTTTTT. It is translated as CASSQDPFVRPGTGELFF.

The CDR3 nucleotides are TGTGCCAGCAGTCCGTCCCGGGACAGTCCCGCCCAGCATTTT. This gives the protein CASSPSRDSPAQHF. This chain connects TRBV12-3 or TRBV12-4 to TRBJ1-5, with 7 positions matching TRBD1. The CDR3 totals 14 residues. The trim removed 5 bases at V and 11 bases at J, leaving 12 bases unmatched.

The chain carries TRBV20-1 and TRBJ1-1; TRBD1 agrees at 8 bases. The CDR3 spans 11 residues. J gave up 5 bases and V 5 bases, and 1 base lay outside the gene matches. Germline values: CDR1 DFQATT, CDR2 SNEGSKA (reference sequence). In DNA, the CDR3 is TGCAGTGCTGACAGGGGTACTGAAGCTTTCTTT. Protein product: CSADRGTEAFF.

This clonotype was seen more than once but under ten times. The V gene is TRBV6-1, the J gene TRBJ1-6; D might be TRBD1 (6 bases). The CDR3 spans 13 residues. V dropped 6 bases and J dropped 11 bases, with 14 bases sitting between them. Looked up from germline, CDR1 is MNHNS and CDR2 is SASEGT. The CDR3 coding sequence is TGTGCCAGCAGACCCCGACAGGATACACCCCTCCACTTT. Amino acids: CASRPRQDTPLHF.

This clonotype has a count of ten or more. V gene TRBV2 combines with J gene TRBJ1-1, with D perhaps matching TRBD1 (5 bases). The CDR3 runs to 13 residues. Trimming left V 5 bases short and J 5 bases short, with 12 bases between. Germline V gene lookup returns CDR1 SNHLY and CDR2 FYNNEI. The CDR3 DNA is TGTGCCAGCAGTAGGGAGGGGCGGACTGAAGCTTTCTTT. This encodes CASSREGRTEAFF. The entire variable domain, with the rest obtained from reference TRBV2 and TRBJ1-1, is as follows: EPEVTQTPSHQVTQMGQEVILRCVPISNHLYFYWYRQILGQKVEFLVSFYNNEISEKSEIFDDQFSVERPDGSNFTLKIRSTKLEDSAMYFCASSREGRTEAFFGQGTRLTVV.

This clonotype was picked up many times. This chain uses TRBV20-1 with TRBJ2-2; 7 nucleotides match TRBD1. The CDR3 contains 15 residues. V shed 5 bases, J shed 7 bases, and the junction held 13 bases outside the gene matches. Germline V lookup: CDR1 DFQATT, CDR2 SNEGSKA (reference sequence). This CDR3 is CSAAPGQPGGGELFF. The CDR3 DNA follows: TGCAGTGCTGCCCCGGGACAGCCGGGCGGCGGGGAGCTGTTTTTT.

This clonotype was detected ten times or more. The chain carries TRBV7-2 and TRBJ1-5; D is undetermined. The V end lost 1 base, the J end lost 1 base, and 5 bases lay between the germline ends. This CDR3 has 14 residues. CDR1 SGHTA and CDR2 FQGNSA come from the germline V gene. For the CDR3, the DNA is TGTGCCAGCAGCTTAGACAACAGCAATCAGCCCCAGCATTTT. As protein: CASSLDNSNQPQHF.

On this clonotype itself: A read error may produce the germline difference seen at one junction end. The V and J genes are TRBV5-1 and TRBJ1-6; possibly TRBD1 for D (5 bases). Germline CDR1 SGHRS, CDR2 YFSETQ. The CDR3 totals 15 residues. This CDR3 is CASSLEGAWNSPLYF. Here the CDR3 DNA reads TGTGCCAGCAGCTTGGAAGGGGCTTGGAATTCACCCCTCTACTTT.

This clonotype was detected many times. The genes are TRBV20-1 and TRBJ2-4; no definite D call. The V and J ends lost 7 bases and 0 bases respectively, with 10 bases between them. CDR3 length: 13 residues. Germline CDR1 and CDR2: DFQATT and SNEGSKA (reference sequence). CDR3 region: CSVPYQAKNIQYF. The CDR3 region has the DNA TGCAGTGTTCCTTACCAAGCCAAAAACATTCAGTACTTC.

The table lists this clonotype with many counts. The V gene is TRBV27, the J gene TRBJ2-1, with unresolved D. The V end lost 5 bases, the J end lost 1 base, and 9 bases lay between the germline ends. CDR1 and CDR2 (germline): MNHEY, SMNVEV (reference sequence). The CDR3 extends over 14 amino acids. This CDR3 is CASSPVGSYNEQFF. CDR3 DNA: TGTGCCAGCAGTCCGGTCGGGTCCTACAATGAGCAGTTCTTC.

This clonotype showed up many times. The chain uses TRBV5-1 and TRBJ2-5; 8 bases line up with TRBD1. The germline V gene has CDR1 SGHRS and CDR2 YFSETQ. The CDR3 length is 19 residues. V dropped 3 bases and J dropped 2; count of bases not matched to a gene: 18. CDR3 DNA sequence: TGCGCCAGCAGCTCGAAGATATTACCGGGACAGGACGAACAAGAGACCCAGTACTTC. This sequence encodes CASSSKILPGQDEQETQYF.

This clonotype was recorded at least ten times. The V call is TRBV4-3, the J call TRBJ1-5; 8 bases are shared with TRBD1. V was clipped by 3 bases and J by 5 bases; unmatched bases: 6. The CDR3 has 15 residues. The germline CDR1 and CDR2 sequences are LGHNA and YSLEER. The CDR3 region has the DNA TGCGCCAGCAGCCAGGTAGCAGGGGGCCATCAGCCCCAGCATTTT. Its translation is CASSQVAGGHQPQHF.

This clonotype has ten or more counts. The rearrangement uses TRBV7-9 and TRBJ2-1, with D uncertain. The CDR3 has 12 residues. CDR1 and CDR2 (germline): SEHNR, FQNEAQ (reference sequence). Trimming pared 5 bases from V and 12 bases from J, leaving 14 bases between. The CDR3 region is CASSPNQWGQFF. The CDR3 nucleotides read TGTGCCAGCAGCCCCAACCAGTGGGGGCAGTTCTTC.

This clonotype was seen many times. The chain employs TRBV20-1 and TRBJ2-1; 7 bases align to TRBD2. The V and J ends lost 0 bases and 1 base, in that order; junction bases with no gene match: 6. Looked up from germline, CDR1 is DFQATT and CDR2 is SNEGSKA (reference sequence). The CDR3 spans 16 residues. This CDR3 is CSAREGREGSYNEQFF. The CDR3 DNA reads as TGCAGTGCTAGAGAAGGGAGGGAGGGATCCTACAATGAGCAGTTCTTC.

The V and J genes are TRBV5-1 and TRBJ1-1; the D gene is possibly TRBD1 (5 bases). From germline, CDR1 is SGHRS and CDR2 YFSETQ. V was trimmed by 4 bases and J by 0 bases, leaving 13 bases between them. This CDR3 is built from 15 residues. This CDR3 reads CASSPGDGLNTEAFF. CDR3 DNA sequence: TGCGCCAGCAGCCCGGGGGACGGACTGAACACTGAAGCTTTCTTT.

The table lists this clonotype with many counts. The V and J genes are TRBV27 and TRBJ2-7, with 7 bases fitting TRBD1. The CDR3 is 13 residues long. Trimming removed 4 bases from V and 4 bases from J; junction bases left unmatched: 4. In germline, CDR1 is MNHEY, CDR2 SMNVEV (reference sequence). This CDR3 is CASSSGTEYEQYF. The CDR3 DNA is TGTGCCAGCAGTTCCGGGACAGAATACGAGCAGTACTTC.

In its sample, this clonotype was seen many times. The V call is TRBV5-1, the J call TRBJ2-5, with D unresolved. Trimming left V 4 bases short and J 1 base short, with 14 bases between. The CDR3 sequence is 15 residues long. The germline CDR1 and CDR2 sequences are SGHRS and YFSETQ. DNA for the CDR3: TGCGCCAGCAGCCCCCGACTGCTTTCCCAAGAGACCCAGTACTTC. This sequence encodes CASSPRLLSQETQYF.

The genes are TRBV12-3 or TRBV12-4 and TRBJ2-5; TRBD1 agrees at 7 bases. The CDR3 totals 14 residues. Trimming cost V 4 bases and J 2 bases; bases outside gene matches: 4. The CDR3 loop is CASSSSGQQETQYF. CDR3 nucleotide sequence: TGTGCCAGCAGTTCCTCGGGACAGCAAGAGACCCAGTACTTC.

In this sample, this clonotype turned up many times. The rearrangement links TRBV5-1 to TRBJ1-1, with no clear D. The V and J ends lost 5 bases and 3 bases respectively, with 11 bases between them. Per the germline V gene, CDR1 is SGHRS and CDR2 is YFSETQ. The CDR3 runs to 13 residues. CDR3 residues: CASRTTGYTEAFF. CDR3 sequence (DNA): TGCGCCAGCAGGACAACGGGGTACACTGAAGCTTTCTTT. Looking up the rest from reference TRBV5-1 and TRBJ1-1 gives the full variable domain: KAGVTQTPRYLIKTRGQQVTLSCSPISGHRSVSWYQQTPGQGLQFLFEYFSETQRNKGNFPGRFSGRQFSNSRSEMNVSTLELGDSALYLCASRTTGYTEAFFGQGTRLTVV.

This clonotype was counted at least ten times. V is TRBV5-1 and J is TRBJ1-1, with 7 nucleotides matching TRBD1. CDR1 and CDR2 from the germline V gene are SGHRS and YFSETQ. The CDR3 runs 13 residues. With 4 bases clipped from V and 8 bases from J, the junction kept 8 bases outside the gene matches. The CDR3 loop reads CASSPTGVGEAFF. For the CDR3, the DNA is TGCGCCAGCAGCCCTACAGGGGTCGGAGAAGCTTTCTTT. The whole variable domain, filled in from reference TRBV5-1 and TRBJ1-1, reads KAGVTQTPRYLIKTRGQQVTLSCSPISGHRSVSWYQQTPGQGLQFLFEYFSETQRNKGNFPGRFSGRQFSNSRSEMNVSTLELGDSALYLCASSPTGVGEAFFGQGTRLTVV.

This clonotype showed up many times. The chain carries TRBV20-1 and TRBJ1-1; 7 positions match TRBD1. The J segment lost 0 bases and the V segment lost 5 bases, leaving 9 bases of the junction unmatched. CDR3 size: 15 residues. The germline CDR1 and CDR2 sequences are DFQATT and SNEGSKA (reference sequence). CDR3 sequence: CSALDRARVNTEAFF. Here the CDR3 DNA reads TGCAGTGCTCTCGACAGGGCAAGAGTGAACACTGAAGCTTTCTTT.

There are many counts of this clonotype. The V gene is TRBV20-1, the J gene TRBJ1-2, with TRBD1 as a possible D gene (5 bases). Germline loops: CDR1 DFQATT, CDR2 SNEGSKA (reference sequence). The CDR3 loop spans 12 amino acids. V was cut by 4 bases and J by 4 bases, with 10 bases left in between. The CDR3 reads CSATGQGYGYTF. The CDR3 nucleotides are TGCAGTGCTACGGGGCAGGGCTATGGCTACACCTTC.